The clone carrying this T cell receptor beta chain is a singleton in its sample. Treatment described: oral pan-JAK inhibitor, 5-10 mg twice daily. Following extraction, RNA underwent reverse transcription to cDNA, which served as the sequencing template. This table comes from immunoSEQ multiplex PCR, and its TCRdb copy is limited to in-frame clones, with some not included. The data contain approximately 210,000 clones, more than 50% of them seen just once; the ten biggest clones take up 0.85% to 1.3%. This CDR3 contains 13 residues. Trimming took 4 bases from V and 4 from J, leaving 13 bases between them. Germline V CDR1 and CDR2: SQVTM, ANQGSEA. This entry belongs to a study of CD8+ T cells in alopecia areata. Turning to the study itself: Each day, treated patients took oral tofacitinib twice, at 5 to 10 mg per dose. Once tofacitinib had been taken for 6 to 18 months, 6 months off drug followed.

The TCR was taken from a human donor with alopecia areata. The chain carries TRBV29-1 and TRBJ1-2; no definite D call. Sequencing was performed on CD4+ T cells sorted from blood, taken at week 24, from a patient treated with tofacitinib. The CDR3 here is CSVVKPAVYGYTF. The CDR3 DNA follows: TGCAGCGTTGTCAAGCCGGCCGTCTATGGCTACACCTTC.